This T cell receptor beta chain appears in the sequencing data of a study of CD8+ T cells in alopecia areata. Study in general: Twice a day, 5 to 10 mg of oral tofacitinib was administered to treated patients. Tofacitinib therapy took 6 to 18 months; 6 months off drug came after. The study, taken as a whole, reports: Amid tofacitinib therapy, many expanded lesional clones stayed present in scalp and blood. Possibly because of HLA-related factors, TCR sharing was less clear across patients than in mice.

Details on this clone: No antigen is known for it.

Extracted RNA was reverse transcribed into cDNA, the sequencing template. Produced via immunoSEQ multiplex PCR; TCRdb's table is partial and in-frame only. The table lists over 100,000 clones, about 50% of them singletons. Noted treatment: oral pan-JAK inhibitor, 5-10 mg twice daily. V was cut by 7 bases and J by 4 bases, with 17 bases left in between. The length of the CDR3 is 15 residues. Germline loops: CDR1 SGHRS, CDR2 YFSETQ. The source is a human donor with alopecia areata. This specimen consisted of CD4+ T cells sorted from blood, obtained at week 4, from a patient treated with tofacitinib. The V and J genes are TRBV5-1 and TRBJ1-4, with D possibly matching TRBD1 (5 bases). CDR3 region: CASRVPTDINEKLFF. The CDR3 DNA follows: TGCGCCAGCCGAGTACCGACAGACATTAATGAAAAACTGTTTTTT. Full variable domain (rest looked up from reference TRBV5-1 and TRBJ1-4): KAGVTQTPRYLIKTRGQQVTLSCSPISGHRSVSWYQQTPGQGLQFLFEYFSETQRNKGNFPGRFSGRQFSNSRSEMNVSTLELGDSALYLCASRVPTDINEKLFFGSGTQLSVL.